The clone carrying this TCR beta chain has ten or more counts. What it binds is not known. This CDR3 has 16 amino acids. The V gene's germline CDR1 is SGHAT and CDR2 FQDESV (reference sequence). V gave up 5 bases and J gave up 7 bases; unmatched junction bases: 9. The record originates from a study of regulatory T cells in long-lasting Graves disease. As to time point: newly diagnosed GD, antithyroid drugs for less than 3 months. RNA isolated from PBMCs was used to make the TCR library. Study observations and caveats: Favoring TRBV28, TRBJ1-2 and TRBJ2-5 was a feature seen in persistent disease.

Investigators prepared the TCR beta libraries by applying iRepertoire HTBI primers and Arm-PCR of CDR3 regions. Methods used by the authors: Overall, samples carried more than 55 TRBV and 15 or so TRBJ segments. TCRdb used MiXCR to reprocess the multiplex PCR reads, holding one entry per CDR3 protein. TCRdb's processing, not the authors', yielded these V and J calls. Seen here are 200,000 to 250,000 distinct CDR3 sequences, roughly 19% observed once, and the top ten hold roughly 12%. These data also featured in a second study, about T cells in Graves' hyperthyroidism and ophthalmopathy. That study reports: Criteria for exclusion of patients were uncontrolled infection, other autoimmune disease, pregnancy or lactation. Ophthalmopathy was distinguished from stable hyperthyroidism by 13 V-J signatures.

Here the sequenced sample was peripheral blood mononuclear cells (PBMCs), taken at new diagnosis, from a patient treated with antithyroid drugs. This chain uses TRBV11-1 with TRBJ2-1; 12 nucleotides agree with TRBD2. The source is a woman aged 25 to 39 with Graves disease. The CDR3 coding sequence is TGTGCCAGCAGCCCTCCGGGACTAGCGGGTTTTAATGAGCAGTTCTTC. This codes for CASSPPGLAGFNEQFF.